The rows below give T cell receptor beta chains drawn from one sample of a study of blood T cell repertoires in COVID-19. Libraries were prepared by immunoSEQ multiplex PCR; TCRdb keeps only in-frame clonotypes and omits some of them. The table includes tens of thousands of clones, over 70% detected once. Sequencing used peripheral blood. Receptors originate from a human donor in a cohort sampled during active COVID-19. Each CDR3 is given with its conserved first and last residue. D genes are given only for firm matches. Some rows mark clone size as missing; the rest say once, few, many or name a class of expanded clone.

CDR3	DNA	length	D	size	J	V
CASSEGDPTLYEQYF	TGTGCCAGCTCAGAGGGGGACCCCACCTTATACGAGCAGTACTTC	15	-	-	TRBJ2-7	TRBV18
CASSRDSHYEQYF	TGTGCCAGCAGCAGGGACTCCCACTACGAGCAGTACTTC	13	-	-	TRBJ2-7	TRBV7-2
CASSVDKAGGNYGYTF	TGTGCCAGCAGCGTAGATAAAGCAGGGGGCAACTATGGCTACACCTTC	16	TRBD1	-	TRBJ1-2	TRBV9
CASSIAPRQGYNEKLFF	TGTGCCAGTAGTATAGCCCCCCGACAGGGCTATAATGAAAAACTGTTTTTT	17	TRBD1	-	TRBJ1-4	TRBV19
CASSFPGQGVEKLFF	TGTGCCAGCAGTTTCCCGGGACAGGGGGTTGAAAAACTGTTTTTT	15	TRBD1	-	TRBJ1-4	TRBV28
CASSLSTGQIFSGNTIYF	TGTGCCAGCTCACTTTCGACGGGACAGATTTTCTCTGGAAACACCATATATTTT	18	TRBD1	-	TRBJ1-3	TRBV18
CASRDGQGASLYEQYF	TGTGCCAGCAGGGACGGACAGGGGGCGTCTCTCTACGAGCAGTACTTC	16	TRBD1	-	TRBJ2-7	TRBV28
CASSIPTGTGIDEQYF	TGTGCCAGCAGCATCCCCACCGGGACAGGGATCGACGAGCAGTACTTC	16	TRBD1	-	TRBJ2-7	TRBV7-2
CASSPVFSGNTIYF	TGTGCCAGCAGCCCTGTATTCTCTGGAAACACCATATATTTT	14	-	-	TRBJ1-3	TRBV7-2
CASSQDGPKWTGPEHMDYGYTF	TGTGCCAGCAGCCAAGACGGACCCAAATGGACAGGCCCGGAACATATGGACTATGGCTACACCTTC	22	TRBD1	-	TRBJ1-2	TRBV3-1/TRBV3-2
CASKRGAGETQYF	TGTGCCAGTAAGCGTGGGGCCGGAGAGACCCAGTACTTC	13	-	-	TRBJ2-5	TRBV19
CASSFLRGVYEQYF	TGTGCCAGCAGTTTCCTCAGGGGTGTGTACGAGCAGTACTTC	14	-	-	TRBJ2-7	TRBV28
CASSPRVLENTEAFF	TGTGCCAGCTCACCACGGGTTCTAGAGAACACTGAAGCTTTCTTT	15	-	few	TRBJ1-1	TRBV18
CASSPLSTGEDGYTF	TGCGCCAGCAGCCCATTATCGACAGGGGAGGATGGCTACACCTTC	15	TRBD1	-	TRBJ1-2	TRBV5-1
CASSENWTGGRAFF	TGTGCCAGCAGTGAAAACTGGACAGGTGGGCGCGCTTTCTTT	14	TRBD1	-	TRBJ1-1	TRBV6-1
CASSPGSWADTQYF	TGTGCCAGCAGCCCGGGATCTTGGGCAGATACGCAGTATTTT	14	-	-	TRBJ2-3	TRBV7-2
CASSGSGAETQYF	TGTGCCAGCAGTGGTTCTGGGGCAGAGACCCAGTACTTC	13	-	-	TRBJ2-5	TRBV2
CASSEEGANNSPLHF	TGTGCCAGCAGTGAGGAGGGGGCTAATAATTCACCCCTCCACTTT	15	TRBD1	-	TRBJ1-6	TRBV6-1
CASSLWGGGRSKNIQYF	TGTGCCAGCAGCTTGTGGGGCGGGGGAAGGTCCAAAAACATTCAGTACTTC	17	TRBD2	-	TRBJ2-4	TRBV5-4
CASSPWGGNQPQHF	TGTGCCAGCAGCCCATGGGGAGGCAATCAGCCCCAGCATTTT	14	-	-	TRBJ1-5	TRBV16